This TCR beta chain was identified in a study of blood T cell repertoires in COVID-19 (dated by TCRdb to 2018 to 2020). Looking at the study overall: Samples from collaborators originated in the United States, Italy and Spain and spanned both the acute and convalescent phases of COVID-19. The prospective study material was composed of cDNA or gDNA derived from T cells, B-cell-depleted T cells, or PBMCs. Deeply sampled blood TCRbeta repertoires from subjects exposed to, actively infected with, or recovered from COVID-19 were included in the dataset. The repertoires were released in a freely available public database intended as a resource for research on the immune response to SARS-CoV-2. Samples came from the ongoing ImmuneRACE study (first 160 participants) plus 1,254 subjects from 6 global collaborators. The sample metadata nearly always contained a de-identified subject ID, COVID-19 status, age in years and sex. Where HLA class I and class II types were available, the types were taken from metadata supplied by the sample provider, not from assay-based typing.

Each collaborating institution followed its own protocols to collect whole blood in K2EDTA tubes. For TCRbeta analysis, collaborator samples were shipped as frozen whole blood, as isolated PBMCs, or as DNA extracted from either sample type. In its sample, this clone was seen a few times. Its antigen is unknown. It has no much larger one-base neighbor in the sample; base qualities were not kept. The immunoSEQ Assay, a bias-controlled multiplex PCR, was used to amplify TCRbeta CDR3 regions from genomic DNA. Concerning the study's data processing: Nucleated cell counts per sample were estimated from amplification of reference gene primers within the assay. Sequence reads were collapsed and filtered to measure the absolute abundance of every unique TCRbeta CDR3 rearrangement. For each sample, productive Simpson clonality was calculated as the square root of Simpson's diversity index over productive rearrangements. Drawn from immuneACCESS, this table holds only the in-frame rearrangements with V and J called that TCRdb kept. Clones are partly lost; checked studies trace under half to an unresolved V gene and leave the rest unexplained. The V and J calls and clone size are taken from that table; D and trimming were inferred from the DNA. The sample includes 85,000 to 95,000 clones, with 60% to 85% observed a single time. The top ten hold 7% of the sample.

What the authors observed across the whole study: The quantity of clinical and demographic metadata differed by source and by participant and was supplied without curation.

The CDR3 spans 16 residues, from the cysteine through the phenylalanine. Of all the DNA, just the CDR3 is kept, 48 bases in frame from base 1. Trimming takes 6 bases off V and 0 bases off J; junction bases not matched to a gene: 6. Reading the germline V gene gives CDR1 SNHLY and CDR2 FYNNEI. The sequencing input was peripheral blood. This receptor was obtained from a man between 65 and 85 years old with acute or convalescent COVID-19. Recombination connected TRBV2 to TRBJ1-3, with 9 junctional bases fitting TRBD1. The CDR3 reads as follows: CASSRDRVGSGNTIYF. The bases are TGTGCCAGCAGCAGGGACAGGGTTGGCTCTGGAAACACCATATATTTT.